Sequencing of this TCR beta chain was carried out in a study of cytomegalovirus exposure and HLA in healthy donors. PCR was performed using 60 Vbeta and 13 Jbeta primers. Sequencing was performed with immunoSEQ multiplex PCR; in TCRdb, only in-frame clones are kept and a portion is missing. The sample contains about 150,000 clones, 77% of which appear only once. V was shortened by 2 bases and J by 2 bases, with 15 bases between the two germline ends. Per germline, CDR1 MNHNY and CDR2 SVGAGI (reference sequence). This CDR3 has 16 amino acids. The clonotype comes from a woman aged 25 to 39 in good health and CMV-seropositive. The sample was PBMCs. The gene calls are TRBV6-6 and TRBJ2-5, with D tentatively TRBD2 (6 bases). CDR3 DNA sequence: TGTGCCAGCAGTTACACCCGACTAGTTTGGCAAGAGACCCAGTACTTC. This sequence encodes CASSYTRLVWQETQYF.